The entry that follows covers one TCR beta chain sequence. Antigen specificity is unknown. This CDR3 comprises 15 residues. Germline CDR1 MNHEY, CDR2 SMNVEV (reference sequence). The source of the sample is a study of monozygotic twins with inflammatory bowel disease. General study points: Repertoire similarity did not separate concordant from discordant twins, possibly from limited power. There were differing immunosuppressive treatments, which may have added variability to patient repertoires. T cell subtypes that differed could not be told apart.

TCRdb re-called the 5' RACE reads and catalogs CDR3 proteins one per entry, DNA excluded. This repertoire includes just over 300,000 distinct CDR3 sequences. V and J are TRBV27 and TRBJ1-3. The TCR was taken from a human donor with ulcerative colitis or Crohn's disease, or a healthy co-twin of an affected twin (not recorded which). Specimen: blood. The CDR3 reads CASSPVRTSGNTIYF.